This T cell receptor beta chain was sequenced during a study of metastatic and nonmetastatic thyroid tumors. Whole-study context: The study looked at repertoires side by side in blood and in tumor or nodule tissue from malignant and benign thyroid patients.

Study-wide points: Reportedly, malignant thyroid tumors had significantly higher TCR beta diversity than benign nodules, in blood and tumor.

V lost 2 bases to trimming and J lost 3 bases, with 12 bases between them. The germline V gene encodes CDR1 LGHDT and CDR2 YNNKEL (reference sequence). There are 15 residues in the CDR3. This clone was found many times. Antigen specificity is unknown. TCRdb redid the clone calls on the PCR reads using MiXCR. Of 30,000 to 35,000 clones in the sample, approximately 19% were seen once. Prior to thyroid surgery, none of the patients had received any treatment. Sequencing input: blood. This receptor was identified in a female donor with papillary thyroid cancer or a benign thyroid nodule (not recorded which). Some clones in this sample may be carry-over from other donors' samples. V is TRBV3-1 and J is TRBJ2-3, with a tentative D call TRBD1 (6 bases). This CDR3 reads CASSQRRGRTDTQYF. In DNA, the CDR3 is TGTGCCAGCAGCCAACGCAGGGGTAGGACAGATACGCAGTATTTT.